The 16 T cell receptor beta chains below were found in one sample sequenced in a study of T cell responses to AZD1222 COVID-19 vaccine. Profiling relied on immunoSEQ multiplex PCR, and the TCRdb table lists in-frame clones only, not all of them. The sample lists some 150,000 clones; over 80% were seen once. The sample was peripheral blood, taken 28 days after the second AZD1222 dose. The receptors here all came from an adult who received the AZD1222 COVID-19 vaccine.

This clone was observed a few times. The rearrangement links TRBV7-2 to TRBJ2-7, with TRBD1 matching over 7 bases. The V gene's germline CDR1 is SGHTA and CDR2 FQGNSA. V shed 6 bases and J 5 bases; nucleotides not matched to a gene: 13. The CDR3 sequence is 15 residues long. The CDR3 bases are TGTGCCAGCAGTTCTCAGACAGGGCTGGGGGACGAGCAGTACTTC. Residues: CASSSQTGLGDEQYF.

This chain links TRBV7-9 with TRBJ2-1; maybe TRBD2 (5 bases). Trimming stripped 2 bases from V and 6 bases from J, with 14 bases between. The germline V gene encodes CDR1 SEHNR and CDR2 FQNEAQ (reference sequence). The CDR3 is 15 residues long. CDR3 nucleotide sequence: TGTGCCAGCAGCTTAATTCGAGGGATTATCAATGAGCAGTTCTTC. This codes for CASSLIRGIINEQFF.

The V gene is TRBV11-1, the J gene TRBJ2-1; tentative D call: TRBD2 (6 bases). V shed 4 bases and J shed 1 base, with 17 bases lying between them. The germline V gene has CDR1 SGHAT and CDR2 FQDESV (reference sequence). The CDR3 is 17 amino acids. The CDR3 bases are TGTGCCAGCAGCTCAGCTGGACGGGGGAATTCCTACAATGAGCAGTTCTTC. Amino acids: CASSSAGRGNSYNEQFF. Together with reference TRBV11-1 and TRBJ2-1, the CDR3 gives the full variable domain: EAEVAQSPRYKITEKSQAVAFWCDPISGHATLYWYRQILGQGPELLVQFQDESVVDDSQLPKDRFSAERLKGVDSTLKIQPAELGDSAMYLCASSSAGRGNSYNEQFFGPGTRLTVL.

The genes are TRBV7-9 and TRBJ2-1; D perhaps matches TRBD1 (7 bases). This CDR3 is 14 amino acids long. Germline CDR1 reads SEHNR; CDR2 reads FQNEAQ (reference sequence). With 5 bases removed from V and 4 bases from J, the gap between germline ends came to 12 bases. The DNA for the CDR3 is TGTGCCAGCAGCCTGGGGGGACAGTACAATGAGCAGTTCTTC. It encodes CASSLGGQYNEQFF.

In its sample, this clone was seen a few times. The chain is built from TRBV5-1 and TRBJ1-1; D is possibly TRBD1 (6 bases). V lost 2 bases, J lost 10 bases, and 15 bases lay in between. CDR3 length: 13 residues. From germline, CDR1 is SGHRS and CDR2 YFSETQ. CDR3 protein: CASSLAGDGRAFF. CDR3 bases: TGCGCCAGCAGCTTAGCAGGGGATGGGAGAGCTTTCTTT.

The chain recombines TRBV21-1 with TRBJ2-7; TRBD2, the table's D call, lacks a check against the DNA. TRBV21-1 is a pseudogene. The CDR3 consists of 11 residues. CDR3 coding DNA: TGTGCGACCCCCGAGCCACTACGGCAGTACTTC. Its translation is CATPEPLRQYF.

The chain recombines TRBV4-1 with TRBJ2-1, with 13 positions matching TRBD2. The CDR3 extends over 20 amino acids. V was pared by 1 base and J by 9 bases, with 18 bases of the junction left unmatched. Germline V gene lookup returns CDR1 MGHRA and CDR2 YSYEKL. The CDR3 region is CASSQANDRTSGRTRAEQFF. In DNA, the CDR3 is TGCGCCAGCAGCCAAGCAAATGACCGGACTAGCGGGAGAACAAGAGCTGAGCAGTTCTTC.

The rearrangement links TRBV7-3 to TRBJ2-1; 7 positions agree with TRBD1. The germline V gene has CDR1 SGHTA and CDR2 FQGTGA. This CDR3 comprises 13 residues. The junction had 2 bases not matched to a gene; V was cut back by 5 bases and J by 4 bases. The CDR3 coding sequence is TGTGCCAGCAGCCTGGGACAGTACAATGAGCAGTTCTTC. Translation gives CASSLGQYNEQFF.

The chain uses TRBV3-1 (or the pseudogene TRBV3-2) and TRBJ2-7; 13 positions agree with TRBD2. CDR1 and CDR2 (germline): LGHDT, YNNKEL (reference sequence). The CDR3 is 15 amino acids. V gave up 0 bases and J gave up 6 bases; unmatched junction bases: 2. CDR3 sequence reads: CASSQDRTSGSEQYF. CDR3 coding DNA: TGTGCCAGCAGCCAAGATCGGACTAGCGGGAGCGAGCAGTACTTC.

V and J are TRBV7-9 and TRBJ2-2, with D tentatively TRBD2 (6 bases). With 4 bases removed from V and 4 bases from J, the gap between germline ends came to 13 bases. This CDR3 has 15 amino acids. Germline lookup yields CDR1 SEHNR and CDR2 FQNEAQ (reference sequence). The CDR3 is CASSSQRAGTGELFF. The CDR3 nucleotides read TGTGCCAGCAGCTCCCAGCGGGCGGGCACCGGGGAGCTGTTTTTT. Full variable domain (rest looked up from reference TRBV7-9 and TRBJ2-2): DTGVSQNPRHKITKRGQNVTFRCDPISEHNRLYWYRQTLGQGPEFLTYFQNEAQLEKSRLLSDRFSAERPKGSFSTLEIQRTEQGDSAMYLCASSSQRAGTGELFFGEGSRLTVL.

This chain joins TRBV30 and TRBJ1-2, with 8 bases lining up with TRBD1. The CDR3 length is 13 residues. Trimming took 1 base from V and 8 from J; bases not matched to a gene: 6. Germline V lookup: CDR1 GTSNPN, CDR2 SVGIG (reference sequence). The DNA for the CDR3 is TGTGCCTGGAGTGATCAGGGGGCTTTCGGCTACACCTTC. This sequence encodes CAWSDQGAFGYTF.

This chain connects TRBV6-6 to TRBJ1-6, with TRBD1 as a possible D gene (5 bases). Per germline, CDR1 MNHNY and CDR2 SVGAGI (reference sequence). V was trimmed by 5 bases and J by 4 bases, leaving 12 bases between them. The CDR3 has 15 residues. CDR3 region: CASSADTLYNSPLHF. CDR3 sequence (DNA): TGTGCCAGCAGTGCGGACACGCTATATAATTCACCCCTCCACTTT.

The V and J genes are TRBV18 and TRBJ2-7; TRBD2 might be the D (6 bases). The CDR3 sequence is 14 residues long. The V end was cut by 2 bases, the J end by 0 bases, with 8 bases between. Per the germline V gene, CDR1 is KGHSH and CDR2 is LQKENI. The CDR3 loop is CASSPYGGSYEQYF. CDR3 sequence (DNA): TGTGCCAGCTCACCATACGGGGGCTCCTACGAGCAGTACTTC. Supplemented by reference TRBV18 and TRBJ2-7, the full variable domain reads NAGVMQNPRHLVRRRGQEARLRCSPMKGHSHVYWYRQLPEEGLKFMVYLQKENIIDESGMPKERFSAEFPKEGPSILRIQQVVRGDSAAYFCASSPYGGSYEQYFGPGTRLTVT.

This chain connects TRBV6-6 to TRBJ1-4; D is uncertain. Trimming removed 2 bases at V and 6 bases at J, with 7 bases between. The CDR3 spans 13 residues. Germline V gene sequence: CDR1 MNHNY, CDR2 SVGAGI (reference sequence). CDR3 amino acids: CASSYAGHEKLFF. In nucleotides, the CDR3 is TGTGCCAGCAGTTACGCCGGGCATGAAAAACTGTTTTTT.

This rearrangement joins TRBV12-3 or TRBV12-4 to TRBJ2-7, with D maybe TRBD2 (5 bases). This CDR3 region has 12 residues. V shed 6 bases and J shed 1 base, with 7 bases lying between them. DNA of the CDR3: TGTGCCAGCAGCGGGATTTCCTACGAGCAGTACTTC. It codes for CASSGISYEQYF.

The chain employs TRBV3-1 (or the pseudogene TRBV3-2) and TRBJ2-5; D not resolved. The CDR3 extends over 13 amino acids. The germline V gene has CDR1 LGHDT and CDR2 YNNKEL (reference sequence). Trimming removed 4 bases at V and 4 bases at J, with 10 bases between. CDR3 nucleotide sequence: TGTGCCAGCAGCCCCCAGTTGGGAGAGACCCAGTACTTC. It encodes CASSPQLGETQYF.